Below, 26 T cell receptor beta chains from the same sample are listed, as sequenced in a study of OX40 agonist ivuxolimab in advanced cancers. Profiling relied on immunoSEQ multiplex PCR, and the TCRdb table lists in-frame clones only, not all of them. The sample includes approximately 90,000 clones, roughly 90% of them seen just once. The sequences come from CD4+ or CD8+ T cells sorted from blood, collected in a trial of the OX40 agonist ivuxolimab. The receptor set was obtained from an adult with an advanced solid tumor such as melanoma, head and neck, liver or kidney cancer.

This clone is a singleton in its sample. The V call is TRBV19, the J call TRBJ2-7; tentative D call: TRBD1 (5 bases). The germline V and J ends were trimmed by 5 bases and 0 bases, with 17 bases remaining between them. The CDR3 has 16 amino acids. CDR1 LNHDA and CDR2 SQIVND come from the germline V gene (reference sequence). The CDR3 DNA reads TGTGCCAGTAGTCCTTTTTCTGACAGTGACTCCTACGAGCAGTACTTC. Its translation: CASSPFSDSDSYEQYF.

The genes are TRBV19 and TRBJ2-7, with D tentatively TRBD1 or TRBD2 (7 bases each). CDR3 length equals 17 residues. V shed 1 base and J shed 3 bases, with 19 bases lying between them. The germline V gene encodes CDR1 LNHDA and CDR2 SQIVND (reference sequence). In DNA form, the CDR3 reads TGTGCCAGTAGTATAGGGGGGGGACAGCGTTTCAACTACGAGCAGTACTTC. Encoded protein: CASSIGGGQRFNYEQYF.

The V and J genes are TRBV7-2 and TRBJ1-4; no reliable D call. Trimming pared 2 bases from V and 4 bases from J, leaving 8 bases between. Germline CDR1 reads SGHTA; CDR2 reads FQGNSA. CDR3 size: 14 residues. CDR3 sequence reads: CASSLPQFNEKLFF. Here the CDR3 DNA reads TGTGCCAGCAGCTTACCACAGTTTAATGAAAAACTGTTTTTT.

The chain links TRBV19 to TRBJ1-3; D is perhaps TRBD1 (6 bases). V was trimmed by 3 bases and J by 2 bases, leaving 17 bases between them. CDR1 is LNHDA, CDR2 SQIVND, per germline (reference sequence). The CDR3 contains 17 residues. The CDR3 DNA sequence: TGTGCCAGTAGTATCCCCTCCGGGGGGGCGACTGGAAACACCATATATTTT. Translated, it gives CASSIPSGGATGNTIYF.

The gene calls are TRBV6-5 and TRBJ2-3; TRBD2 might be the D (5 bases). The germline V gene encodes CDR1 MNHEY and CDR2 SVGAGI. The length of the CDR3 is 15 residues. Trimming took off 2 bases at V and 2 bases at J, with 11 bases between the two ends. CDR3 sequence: CASSYRGISTDTQYF. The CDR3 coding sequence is TGTGCCAGCAGTTACCGGGGTATATCCACAGATACGCAGTATTTT.

As DNA, the CDR3 is TGTGCCAGCAGTTCCCTAGTAAAGAACACCGGGGAGCTGTTTTTT. Its translation: CASSSLVKNTGELFF. V is TRBV27 and J is TRBJ2-2; D remains unclear. This CDR3 contains 15 residues. The ends were cut back, 4 bases at V and 1 base at J, with 10 bases in the middle. Germline V gives CDR1 MNHEY, CDR2 SMNVEV (reference sequence).

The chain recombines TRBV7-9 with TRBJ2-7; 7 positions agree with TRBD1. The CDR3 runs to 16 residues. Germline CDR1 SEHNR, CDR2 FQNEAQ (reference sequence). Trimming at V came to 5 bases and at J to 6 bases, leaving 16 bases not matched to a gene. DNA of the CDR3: TGTGCCAGCAGCCCCACTGGCCGGGACAGAGGGGTCGAGCAGTACTTC. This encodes CASSPTGRDRGVEQYF.

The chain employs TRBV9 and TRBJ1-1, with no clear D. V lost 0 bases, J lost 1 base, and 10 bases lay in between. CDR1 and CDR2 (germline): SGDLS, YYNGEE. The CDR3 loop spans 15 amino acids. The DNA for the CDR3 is TGTGCCAGCAGCGTAGGAGGGCGTGGGAACACTGAAGCTTTCTTT. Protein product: CASSVGGRGNTEAFF.

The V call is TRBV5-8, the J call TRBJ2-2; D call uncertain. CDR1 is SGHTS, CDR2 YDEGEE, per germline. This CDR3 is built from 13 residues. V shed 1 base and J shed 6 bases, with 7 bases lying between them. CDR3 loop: CASSLRRAGELFF. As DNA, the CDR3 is TGTGCCAGCAGCTTGAGAAGGGCCGGGGAGCTGTTTTTT.

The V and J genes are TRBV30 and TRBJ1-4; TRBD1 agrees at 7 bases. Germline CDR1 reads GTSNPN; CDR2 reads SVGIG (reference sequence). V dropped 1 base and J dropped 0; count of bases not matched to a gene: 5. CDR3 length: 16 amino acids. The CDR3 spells CAWSEGTDATNEKLFF. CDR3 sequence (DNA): TGTGCCTGGAGTGAAGGGACAGACGCAACTAATGAAAAACTGTTTTTT.

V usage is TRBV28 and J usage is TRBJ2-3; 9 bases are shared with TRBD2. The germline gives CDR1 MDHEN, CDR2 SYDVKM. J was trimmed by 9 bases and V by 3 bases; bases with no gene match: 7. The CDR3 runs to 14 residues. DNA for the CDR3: TGTGCCAGCAGTTTGGGCGGGGGGGCTAAGACGCAGTATTTT. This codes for CASSLGGGAKTQYF.

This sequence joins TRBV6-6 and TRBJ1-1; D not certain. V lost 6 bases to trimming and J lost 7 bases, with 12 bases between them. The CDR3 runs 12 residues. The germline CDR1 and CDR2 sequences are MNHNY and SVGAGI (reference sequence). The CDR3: CASSQPQVEAFF. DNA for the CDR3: TGTGCCAGCAGCCAGCCCCAGGTTGAAGCTTTCTTT.

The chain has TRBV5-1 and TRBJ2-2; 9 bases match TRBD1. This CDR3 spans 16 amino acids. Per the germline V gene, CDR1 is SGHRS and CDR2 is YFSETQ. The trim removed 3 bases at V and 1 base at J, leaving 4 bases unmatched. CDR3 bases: TGCGCCAGCAGCTCGGTGGGACAGGGGAACACCGGGGAGCTGTTTTTT. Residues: CASSSVGQGNTGELFF.

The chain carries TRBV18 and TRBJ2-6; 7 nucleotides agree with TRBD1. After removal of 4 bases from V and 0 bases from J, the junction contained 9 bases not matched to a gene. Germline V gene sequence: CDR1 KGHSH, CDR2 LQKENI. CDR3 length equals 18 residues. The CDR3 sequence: CASSRPTGLPSGANVLTF. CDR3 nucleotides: TGTGCCAGCTCACGACCGACAGGGTTACCCTCTGGGGCCAACGTCCTGACTTTC.

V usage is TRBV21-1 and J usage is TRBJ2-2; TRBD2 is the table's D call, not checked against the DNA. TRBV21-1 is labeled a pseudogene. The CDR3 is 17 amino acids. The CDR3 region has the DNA TGTGCCAGCAGCTACCCTAGCGGGGGCGAGGACACCGGGGAGCTGTTTTTT. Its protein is CASSYPSGGEDTGELFF.

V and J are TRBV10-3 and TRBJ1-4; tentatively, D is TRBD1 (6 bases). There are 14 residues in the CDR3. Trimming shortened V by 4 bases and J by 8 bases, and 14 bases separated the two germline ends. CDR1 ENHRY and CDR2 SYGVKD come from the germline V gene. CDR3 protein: CAISAQGLVEKLFF. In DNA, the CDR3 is TGTGCCATCAGTGCACAGGGATTAGTCGAAAAACTGTTTTTT.

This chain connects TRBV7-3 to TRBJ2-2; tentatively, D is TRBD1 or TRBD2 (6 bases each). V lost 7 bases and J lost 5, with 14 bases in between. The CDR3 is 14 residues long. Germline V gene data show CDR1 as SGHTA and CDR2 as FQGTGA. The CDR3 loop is CASTMGGATGELFF. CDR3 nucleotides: TGTGCCAGCACCATGGGGGGCGCGACCGGGGAGCTGTTTTTT.

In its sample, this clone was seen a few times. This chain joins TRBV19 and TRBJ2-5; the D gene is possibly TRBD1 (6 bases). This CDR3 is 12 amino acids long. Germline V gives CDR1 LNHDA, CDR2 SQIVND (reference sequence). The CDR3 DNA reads TGTGCTGTAAAGGGGGTCGGGGAGACCCAGTACTTC. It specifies CAVKGVGETQYF.

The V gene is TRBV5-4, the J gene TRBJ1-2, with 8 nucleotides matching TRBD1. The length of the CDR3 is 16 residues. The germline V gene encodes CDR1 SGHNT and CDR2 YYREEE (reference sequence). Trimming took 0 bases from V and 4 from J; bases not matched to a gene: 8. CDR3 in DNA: TGTGCCAGCAGCTTGGGGACAGGGATCCAGTCCTATGGCTACACCTTC. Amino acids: CASSLGTGIQSYGYTF.

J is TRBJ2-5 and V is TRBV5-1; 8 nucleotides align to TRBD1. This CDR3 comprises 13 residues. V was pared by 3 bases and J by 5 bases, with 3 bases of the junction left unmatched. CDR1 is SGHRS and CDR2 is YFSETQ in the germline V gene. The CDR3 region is CASSSQGAETQYF. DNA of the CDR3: TGCGCCAGCAGCTCGCAGGGGGCTGAGACCCAGTACTTC.

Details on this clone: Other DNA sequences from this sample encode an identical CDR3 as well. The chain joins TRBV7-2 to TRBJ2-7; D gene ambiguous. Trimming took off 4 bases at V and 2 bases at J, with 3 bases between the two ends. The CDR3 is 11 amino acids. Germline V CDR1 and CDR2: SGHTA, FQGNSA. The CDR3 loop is CASSSAYEQYF. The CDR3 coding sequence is TGTGCCAGCAGCTCCGCCTACGAGCAGTACTTC.

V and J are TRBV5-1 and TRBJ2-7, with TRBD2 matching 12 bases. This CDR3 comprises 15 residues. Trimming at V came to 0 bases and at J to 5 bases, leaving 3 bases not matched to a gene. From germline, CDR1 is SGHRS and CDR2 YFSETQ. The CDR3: CASSLGLAGVDEQYF. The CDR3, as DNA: TGCGCCAGCAGCTTGGGACTAGCGGGGGTAGACGAGCAGTACTTC.

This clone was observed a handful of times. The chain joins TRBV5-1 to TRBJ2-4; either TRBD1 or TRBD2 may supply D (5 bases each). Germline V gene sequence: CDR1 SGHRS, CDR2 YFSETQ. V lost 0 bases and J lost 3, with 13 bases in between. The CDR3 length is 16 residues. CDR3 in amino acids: CASSLEVGDGKNIQYF. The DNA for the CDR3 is TGCGCCAGCAGCTTGGAGGTAGGGGACGGCAAAAACATTCAGTACTTC.

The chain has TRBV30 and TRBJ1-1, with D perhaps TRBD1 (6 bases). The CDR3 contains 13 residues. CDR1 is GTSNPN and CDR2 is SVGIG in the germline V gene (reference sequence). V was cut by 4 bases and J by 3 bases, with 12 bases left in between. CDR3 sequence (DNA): TGTGCCTGGAAACAGGGCGTCGACACTGAAGCTTTCTTT. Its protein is CAWKQGVDTEAFF.

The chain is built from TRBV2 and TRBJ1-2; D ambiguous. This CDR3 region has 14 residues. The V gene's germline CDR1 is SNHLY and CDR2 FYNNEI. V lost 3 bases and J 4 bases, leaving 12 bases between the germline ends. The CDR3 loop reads CASSDVGFGYGYTF. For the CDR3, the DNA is TGTGCCAGCAGTGACGTGGGGTTCGGCTATGGCTACACCTTC.

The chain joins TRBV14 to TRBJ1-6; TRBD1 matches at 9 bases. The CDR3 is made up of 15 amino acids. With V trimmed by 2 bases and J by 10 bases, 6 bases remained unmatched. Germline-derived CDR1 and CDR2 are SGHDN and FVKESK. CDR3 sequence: CASSQTDRGGSPLHF. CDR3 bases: TGTGCCAGCAGCCAAACGGACAGGGGAGGCTCACCCCTCCACTTT.